This T cell receptor beta chain was found in a study of beta chain features in type 1 diabetes. Study-wide results and limits: Lower insertion and higher deletion counts appeared at VDJ junctions in type 1 diabetes patients.

Purity exceeded 98% in all sorted populations. This clone was seen a few times. Its antigen is not identified. All of the isolated RNA was reverse transcribed, so expressed TCRB transcripts were sequenced. Clones were sequenced by immunoSEQ multiplex PCR, and TCRdb holds only the in-frame ones, with some missing. Of 200,000 to 300,000 clones listed, 27% are singletons. The CDR3 has 14 amino acids. Germline V gene lookup returns CDR1 SGHDT and CDR2 YYEEEE. V was shortened by 3 bases and J by 4 bases, with 14 bases between the two germline ends. The sequence was collected from a man aged 25-45 years in good health. The sample taken for sequencing was central memory CD4+ T cells from blood. The chain is built from TRBV5-6 and TRBJ2-7; a possible D gene is TRBD1 (6 bases). The CDR3 coding sequence is TGTGCCAGCAGCTCCGGAACAGGGAGATACGAGCAGTACTTC. This sequence encodes CASSSGTGRYEQYF.